These 18 T cell receptor beta chains share one sample of origin, sequenced in a study of response to subunit inactivated influenza vaccine. In TCRdb, the RT-PCR reads were re-called with MiXCR into one record per CDR3 protein. The sample yields 590,000 or so distinct CDR3 sequences, approximately 15% seen once. The material sequenced was PBMCs from blood, taken roughly 15 days before vaccination. The receptors come from a man aged 45 to 65 who received an inactivated influenza vaccine.

This clonotype has at least ten counts. This sequence joins TRBV4-2 and TRBJ1-1; the match to TRBD1 covers 9 bases. Germline CDR1 LGHNA, CDR2 YNFKEQ. V shed 4 bases and J 3 bases; nucleotides not matched to a gene: 3. The CDR3 consists of 14 residues. The CDR3 coding sequence is TGTGCCAGCAGCCGGACAGGGGTGGACACTGAAGCTTTCTTT. The encoded protein is CASSRTGVDTEAFF.

The rearrangement links TRBV2 to TRBJ2-7; possibly TRBD1 for D (6 bases). V gave up 5 bases and J gave up 6 bases, with 17 bases separating them. The germline gives CDR1 SNHLY, CDR2 FYNNEI. This CDR3 is 14 amino acids long. The CDR3 DNA follows: TGTGCCAGCAGTTCCGGGACACTATTTGCCGAGCAGTACTTC. Its protein product is CASSSGTLFAEQYF. Together with reference TRBV2 and TRBJ2-7, the CDR3 gives the full variable domain: EPEVTQTPSHQVTQMGQEVILRCVPISNHLYFYWYRQILGQKVEFLVSFYNNEISEKSEIFDDQFSVERPDGSNFTLKIRSTKLEDSAMYFCASSSGTLFAEQYFGPGTRLTVT.

The chain couples TRBV2 to TRBJ2-1; a possible D gene is TRBD2 (5 bases). Germline V gives CDR1 SNHLY, CDR2 FYNNEI. V shed 4 bases and J shed 5 bases, with 15 bases lying between them. The CDR3 contains 15 residues. CDR3 sequence: CASSADLSGNNEQFF. CDR3 sequence (DNA): TGTGCCAGCAGTGCGGACCTCTCCGGGAACAATGAGCAGTTCTTC.

This clonotype was detected many times. The chain has TRBV11-2 and TRBJ2-7; 11 nucleotides line up with TRBD1. Trimming took 3 bases from V and 6 from J; bases not matched to a gene: 1. This CDR3 region has 13 residues. Germline CDR1 is SGHAT and CDR2 is FQNNGV. The CDR3 nucleotides are TGTGCCAGCAGCTTTGGGACAGGGGGCGAGCAGTACTTC. Translation gives CASSFGTGGEQYF. Full variable domain (missing parts from reference TRBV11-2 and TRBJ2-7): EAGVAQSPRYKIIEKRQSVAFWCNPISGHATLYWYQQILGQGPKLLIQFQNNGVVDDSQLPKDRFSAERLKGVDSTLKIQPAKLEDSAVYLCASSFGTGGEQYFGPGTRLTVT.

This sequence joins TRBV27 and TRBJ1-4; the D gene is possibly TRBD1 (5 bases). The V end was cut by 6 bases, the J end by 0 bases, with 8 bases between. The CDR3 extends over 14 amino acids. Per germline, CDR1 MNHEY and CDR2 SMNVEV (reference sequence). As DNA, the CDR3 is TGTGCCAGCAGACCGACAGCAACTAATGAAAAACTGTTTTTT. Residues: CASRPTATNEKLFF.

This clonotype was seen at least ten times. The chain carries TRBV6-1 and TRBJ2-2; no reliable D call. With 7 bases removed from V and 4 bases from J, the gap between germline ends came to 13 bases. The germline V gene encodes CDR1 MNHNS and CDR2 SASEGT. This CDR3 has 14 amino acids. CDR3 in amino acids: CASTLTLATGELFF. In DNA, the CDR3 is TGTGCCAGCACCCTGACCTTGGCCACCGGGGAGCTGTTTTTT.

The chain carries TRBV5-5 and TRBJ1-5, with D unclear. V shed 1 base and J shed 3 bases, with 8 bases lying between them. The germline V gene encodes CDR1 SGHKS and CDR2 YYEKEE (reference sequence). This CDR3 contains 14 residues. The CDR3 reads CASSLTEPNQPQHF. In nucleotides, the CDR3 is TGTGCCAGCAGCTTGACGGAACCCAATCAGCCCCAGCATTTT.

This clonotype has a handful of counts. V usage is TRBV5-1 and J usage is TRBJ2-7, with TRBD1 as a possible D gene (6 bases). The CDR3 totals 16 residues. Germline-derived CDR1 and CDR2 are SGHRS and YFSETQ. Deletions cut 1 base from V and 0 bases from J, with 14 bases between. CDR3 DNA sequence: TGCGCCAGCAGCTTGCACGGGGACATTCTCTCCTACGAGCAGTACTTC. Translated: CASSLHGDILSYEQYF.

Only a few counts were recorded for this clonotype. The gene calls are TRBV4-2 and TRBJ1-2; 9 bases map to TRBD1. This CDR3 region has 16 residues. Germline CDR1 is LGHNA and CDR2 is YNFKEQ. The V segment lost 4 bases and the J segment 4 bases; nucleotides outside the gene matches: 10. The chain's CDR3 is CASSPLGGQGFYGYTF. The CDR3 bases are TGTGCCAGCAGCCCTCTGGGAGGACAGGGGTTCTATGGCTACACCTTC.

There are many counts of this clonotype. The chain employs TRBV12-3 or TRBV12-4 and TRBJ2-2; D could derive from TRBD1 or TRBD2 (5 bases each). The CDR3 spans 13 residues. Trimming removed 2 bases at V and 6 bases at J, with 7 bases between. This CDR3 is CASSLWGPGELFF. CDR3 nucleotide sequence: TGTGCCAGCAGTTTATGGGGACCCGGGGAGCTGTTTTTT.

The gene calls are TRBV24-1 and TRBJ2-7; TRBD1 matches 8 bases. J lost 7 bases, V lost 6 bases, and 10 bases had no gene match. CDR1 KGHDR and CDR2 SFDVKD come from the germline V gene. This CDR3 is 14 amino acids long. The CDR3 region has the DNA TGTGCCACCAGTAAGACAGGGGATGCGGGTGAGCAGTACTTC. It translates to CATSKTGDAGEQYF.

This clonotype was seen only a few times. The rearrangement uses TRBV6-1 and TRBJ1-2, with a tentative D call TRBD1 (5 bases). The CDR3 has 14 residues. The V gene's germline CDR1 is MNHNS and CDR2 SASEGT. V was shortened by 5 bases and J by 3 bases, with 13 bases between the two germline ends. The CDR3 DNA reads TGTGCCAGCAGTAATCAGGGTGGGCACTATGGCTACACCTTC. Amino acid sequence: CASSNQGGHYGYTF.

This clonotype has a handful of counts. The genes are TRBV7-2 and TRBJ2-5; TRBD2 matches 7 bases. The germline CDR1 and CDR2 sequences are SGHTA and FQGNSA. The CDR3 is 16 residues long. J was trimmed by 1 base and V by 1 base; bases with no gene match: 6. The CDR3 DNA reads TGTGCCAGCAGCTTAGTGTCGGCGGGGGTCCAAGAGACCCAGTACTTC. Translated, it gives CASSLVSAGVQETQYF.

The chain has TRBV20-1 and TRBJ2-5, with D perhaps matching TRBD1 or TRBD2 (5 bases each). Germline V gives CDR1 DFQATT, CDR2 SNEGSKA (reference sequence). V shed 5 bases and J shed 2 bases, with 9 bases lying between them. The CDR3 covers 12 residues. The CDR3 bases are TGCAGTGCTGAGGGGCCTCAAGAGACCCAGTACTTC. Residues: CSAEGPQETQYF.

This clonotype appeared a few times. V usage is TRBV12-3 or TRBV12-4 and J usage is TRBJ2-5; TRBD2 matches at 14 bases. This CDR3 contains 15 residues. V shed 9 bases, J shed 4 bases, and the junction held 7 bases outside the gene matches. In DNA, the CDR3 is TGTGCCAGTCGGGGACTAGCGGGAGCAAGAGAGACCCAGTACTTC. Its protein is CASRGLAGARETQYF.

This clonotype was counted only a few times. The rearrangement joins TRBV7-2 to TRBJ2-1; 8 nucleotides agree with TRBD1. Unmatched junction bases numbered 3, after V lost 3 bases and J lost 2 bases. Germline-derived CDR1 and CDR2 are SGHTA and FQGNSA. The CDR3 contains 15 residues. CDR3 sequence reads: CASSFEQGAYNEQFF. The CDR3, as DNA: TGTGCCAGCAGCTTTGAACAGGGGGCCTACAATGAGCAGTTCTTC.

This clonotype was observed a handful of times. V and J are TRBV6-7 and TRBJ1-2, with D maybe TRBD1 (5 bases). TRBV6-7 is an ORF; its function is uncertain. V lost 5 bases and J lost 5, with 15 bases in between. The CDR3 runs 14 residues. The CDR3 coding sequence is TGTGCCAGCAGTCTGAAGGCCCGACAGTATGGCTACACCTTC. Translating it yields CASSLKARQYGYTF.

The V gene is TRBV29-1, the J gene TRBJ2-1; D is uncertain. Germline V gene data show CDR1 as SQVTM and CDR2 as ANQGSEA. The CDR3 extends over 11 amino acids. V dropped 4 bases and J dropped 8 bases, with 9 bases sitting between them. This CDR3 is CSVVVVHEQFF. DNA of the CDR3: TGCAGCGTTGTTGTCGTTCATGAGCAGTTCTTC.